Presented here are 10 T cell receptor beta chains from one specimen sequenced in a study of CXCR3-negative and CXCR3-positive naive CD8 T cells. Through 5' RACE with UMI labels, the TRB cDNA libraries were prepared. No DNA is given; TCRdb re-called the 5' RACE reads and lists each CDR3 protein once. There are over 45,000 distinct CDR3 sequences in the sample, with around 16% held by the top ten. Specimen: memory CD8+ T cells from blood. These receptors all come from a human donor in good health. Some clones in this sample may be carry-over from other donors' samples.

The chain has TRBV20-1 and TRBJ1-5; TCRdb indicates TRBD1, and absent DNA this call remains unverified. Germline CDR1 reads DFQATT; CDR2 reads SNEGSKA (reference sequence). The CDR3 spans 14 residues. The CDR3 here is CSARDDRARQPQHF.

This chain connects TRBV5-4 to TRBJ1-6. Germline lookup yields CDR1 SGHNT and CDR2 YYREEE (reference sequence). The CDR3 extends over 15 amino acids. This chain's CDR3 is CASSSGAGYNSPLHF.

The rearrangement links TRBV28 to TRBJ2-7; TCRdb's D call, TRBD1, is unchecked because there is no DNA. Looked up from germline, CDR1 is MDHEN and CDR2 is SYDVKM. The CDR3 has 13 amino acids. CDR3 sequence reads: CASKLYGGGEQYF. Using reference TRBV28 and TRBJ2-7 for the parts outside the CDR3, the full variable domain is DVKVTQSSRYLVKRTGEKVFLECVQDMDHENMFWYRQDPGLGLRLIYFSYDVKMKEKGDIPEGYSVSREKKERFSLILESASTNQTSMYLCASKLYGGGEQYFGPGTRLTVT.

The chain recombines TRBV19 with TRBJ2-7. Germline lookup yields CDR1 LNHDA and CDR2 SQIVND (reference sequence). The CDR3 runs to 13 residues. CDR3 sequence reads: CASSIGSRNEQYF.

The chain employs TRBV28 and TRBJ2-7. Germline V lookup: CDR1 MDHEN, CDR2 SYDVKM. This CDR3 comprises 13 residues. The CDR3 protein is CASSRDRPYEQYF. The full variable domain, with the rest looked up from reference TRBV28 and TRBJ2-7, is DVKVTQSSRYLVKRTGEKVFLECVQDMDHENMFWYRQDPGLGLRLIYFSYDVKMKEKGDIPEGYSVSREKKERFSLILESASTNQTSMYLCASSRDRPYEQYFGPGTRLTVT.

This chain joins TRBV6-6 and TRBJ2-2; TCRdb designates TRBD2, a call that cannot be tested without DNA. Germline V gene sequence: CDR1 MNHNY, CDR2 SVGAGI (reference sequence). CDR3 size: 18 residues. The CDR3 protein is CASSQTALAGIYTGELFF.

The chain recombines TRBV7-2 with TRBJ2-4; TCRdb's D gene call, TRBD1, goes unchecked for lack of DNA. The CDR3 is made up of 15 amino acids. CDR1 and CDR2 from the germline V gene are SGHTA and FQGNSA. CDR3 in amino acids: CASSLAGTGDNIQYF.

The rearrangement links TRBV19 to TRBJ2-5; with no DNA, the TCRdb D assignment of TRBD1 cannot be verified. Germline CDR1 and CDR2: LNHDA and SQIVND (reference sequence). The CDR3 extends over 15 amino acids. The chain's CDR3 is CASSIIRDRQETQYF.

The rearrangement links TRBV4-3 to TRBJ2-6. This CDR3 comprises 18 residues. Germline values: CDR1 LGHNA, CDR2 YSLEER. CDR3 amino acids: CASSQVEKYNSGANVLTF.

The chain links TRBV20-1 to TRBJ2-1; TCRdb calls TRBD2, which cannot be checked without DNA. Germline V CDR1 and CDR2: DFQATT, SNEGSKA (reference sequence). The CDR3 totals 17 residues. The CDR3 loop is CSARDHEGLSSYNEQFF.